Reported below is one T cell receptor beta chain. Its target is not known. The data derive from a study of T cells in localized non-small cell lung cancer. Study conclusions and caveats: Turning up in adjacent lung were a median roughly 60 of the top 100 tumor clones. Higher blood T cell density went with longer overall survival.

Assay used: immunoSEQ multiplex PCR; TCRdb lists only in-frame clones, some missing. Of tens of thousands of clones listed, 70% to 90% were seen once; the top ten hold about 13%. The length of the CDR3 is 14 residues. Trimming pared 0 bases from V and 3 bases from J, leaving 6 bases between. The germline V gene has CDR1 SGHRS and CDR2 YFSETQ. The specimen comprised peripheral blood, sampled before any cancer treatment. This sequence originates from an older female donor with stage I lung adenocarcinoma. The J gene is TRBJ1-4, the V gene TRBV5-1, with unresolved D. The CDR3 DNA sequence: TGCGCCAGCAGCTTGGGGGGATCTAATGAAAAACTGTTTTTT. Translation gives CASSLGGSNEKLFF. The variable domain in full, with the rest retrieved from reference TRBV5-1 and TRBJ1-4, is KAGVTQTPRYLIKTRGQQVTLSCSPISGHRSVSWYQQTPGQGLQFLFEYFSETQRNKGNFPGRFSGRQFSNSRSEMNVSTLELGDSALYLCASSLGGSNEKLFFGSGTQLSVL.